Many counts were recorded for the clone carrying this T cell receptor beta chain. A single record per CDR3 protein comes from TCRdb applying MiXCR to the multiplex PCR reads. The repertoire holds 170,000 or so distinct CDR3 sequences, with roughly 30% as singletons. This record belongs to a study of breast tumors, draining lymph nodes, adjacent tissues. Axillary draining lymph nodes of breast cancer patients supplied the node samples. The receptor's source is a female donor with breast cancer. Some clones in this sample may be carry-over from other donors' samples. Sequences were obtained from axillary lymph node tissue.

CDR3 coding DNA: TGTGCCAGCAGCTTAGTAGTGACAGGCAATCAGCCCCAGCATTTT. Its protein product is CASSLVVTGNQPQHF. J is TRBJ1-5 and V is TRBV7-2, with TRBD1 as a possible D gene (5 bases). V shed 1 base and J shed 2 bases, with 9 bases lying between them. CDR3 size: 15 residues. Looked up from germline, CDR1 is SGHTA and CDR2 is FQGNSA. Supplemented by reference TRBV7-2 and TRBJ1-5, the full variable domain reads GAGVSQSPSNKVTEKGKDVELRCDPISGHTALYWYRQSLGQGLEFLIYFQGNSAPDKSGLPSDRFSAERTGGSVSTLTIQRTQQEDSAVYLCASSLVVTGNQPQHFGDGTRLSIL.